The clone carrying this T cell receptor (beta chain) was seen just once. TCRdb's copy holds only in-frame clones and misses some; the assay was immunoSEQ multiplex PCR. The table shows more than 1,500 clones, with less than 90% occurring only once. The sample belongs to a study of neoadjuvant nivolumab and ipilimumab in lung cancer. The overall study: Nivolumab 3 mg/kg was given days 1, 15 and 29, plus ipilimumab 1 mg/kg day 1 in combination.

CDR1 and CDR2 from the germline V gene are MRHNA and SNTAGT. The CDR3 contains 15 residues. Trimming at V came to 4 bases and at J to 8 bases, leaving 9 bases not matched to a gene. The receptor was isolated from an adult with non-small cell lung cancer. This material consisted of adjacent normal lung tissue, taken after neoadjuvant nivolumab, alone or with ipilimumab, at or shortly before surgery. This chain uses TRBV6-4 with TRBJ2-1; 9 positions match TRBD2. The CDR3 is CASSGTSDSGDEQFF. CDR3 nucleotides: TGTGCCAGCAGTGGGACTAGCGATAGTGGGGATGAGCAGTTCTTC.